The present TCR beta chain was sequenced within a study of technical replicates of blood from a few donors. Profiled with immunoSEQ multiplex PCR; TCRdb holds only in-frame clones, not every one. The sample includes around 85,000 clones, about 93% seen only once; the top ten take roughly 0.25%. Trimming pared 8 bases from V and 6 bases from J, leaving 11 bases between. CDR3 length equals 11 residues. The V gene's germline CDR1 is MNHNY and CDR2 SVGAGI (reference sequence). This TCR derives from a human donor in good health. Input material: T cells isolated from PBMCs. The chain uses TRBV6-6 and TRBJ2-7, with a possible D match to TRBD1 (6 bases). DNA for the CDR3: TGTGCCAGCCGCACAGGGATCGAGCAGTACTTC. This gives the protein CASRTGIEQYF.